These 31 T cell receptor beta chains came from one sample sequenced in a study of Ad26.COV2.S vaccination and SARS-CoV-2 variants. Only in-frame clones appear in the TCRdb table, and some are missing; sequencing was by immunoSEQ multiplex PCR. The sample carries under 150,000 clones, 80% to 90% recorded once. Material: peripheral blood, obtained after recovery from COVID-19. These receptors all stem from a human donor who had recovered from COVID-19.

The rearrangement links TRBV28 to TRBJ1-5; a possible D gene is TRBD1 (6 bases). Germline CDR1 is MDHEN and CDR2 is SYDVKM. This CDR3 comprises 15 residues. Trimming stripped 8 bases from V and 5 bases from J, with 19 bases between. The CDR3 nucleotides read TGTGCCAGCTCACGACGGGACACCCTTTATCAGCCCCAGCATTTT. Amino acids: CASSRRDTLYQPQHF. The full variable domain, in which reference TRBV28 and TRBJ1-5 provide the parts outside the CDR3, is DVKVTQSSRYLVKRTGEKVFLECVQDMDHENMFWYRQDPGLGLRLIYFSYDVKMKEKGDIPEGYSVSREKKERFSLILESASTNQTSMYLCASSRRDTLYQPQHFGDGTRLSIL.

This clone has just one count. The gene calls are TRBV7-9 and TRBJ1-1; 7 bases line up with TRBD1. The CDR3 contains 17 residues. After removal of 0 bases from V and 0 bases from J, the junction contained 7 bases not matched to a gene. Germline CDR1 and CDR2: SEHNR and FQNEAQ (reference sequence). CDR3 in amino acids: CASSLADRPTMNTEAFF. Written as DNA, the CDR3 is TGTGCCAGCAGCTTAGCGGACAGGCCTACTATGAACACTGAAGCTTTCTTT.

This clone showed up just once. The J gene is TRBJ2-1, the V gene TRBV4-3; 8 bases agree with TRBD1. CDR3 length: 14 residues. Germline assignment: CDR1 LGHNA and CDR2 YSLEER. Trimming removed 5 bases from V and 4 bases from J; junction bases left unmatched: 4. The CDR3 region has the DNA TGCGCCAGCAGCTCTGGACAGGGTTACAATGAGCAGTTCTTC. It codes for CASSSGQGYNEQFF.

This clone has more than one count but fewer than ten. CDR3 nucleotides: TGCGCCAGCAGCTTACTAGCGGGGAAGGGCGGGGAGCTGTTTTTT. Protein product: CASSLLAGKGGELFF. The chain has TRBV5-1 and TRBJ2-2, with 10 bases fitting TRBD2. The germline gives CDR1 SGHRS, CDR2 YFSETQ. The CDR3 loop spans 15 amino acids. The V and J ends lost 2 bases and 7 bases, in that order; junction bases with no gene match: 5.

The rearrangement joins TRBV30 to TRBJ1-4; tentatively, D is TRBD1 (6 bases). The CDR3 contains 15 residues. Germline lookup yields CDR1 GTSNPN and CDR2 SVGIG (reference sequence). V lost 0 bases and J 7 bases, leaving 15 bases between the germline ends. CDR3 amino acids: CAWSVRQTGGEKLFF. CDR3 sequence (DNA): TGTGCCTGGAGTGTAAGGCAGACAGGAGGTGAAAAACTGTTTTTT. Full variable domain (missing parts from reference TRBV30 and TRBJ1-4): SQTIHQWPATLVQPVGSPLSLECTVEGTSNPNLYWYRQAAGRGLQLLFYSVGIGQISSEVPQNLSASRPQDRQFILSSKKLLLSDSGFYLCAWSVRQTGGEKLFFGSGTQLSVL.

The chain carries TRBV9 and TRBJ2-3, with 10 nucleotides matching TRBD2. V shed 3 bases, J shed 5 bases, and the junction held 15 bases outside the gene matches. There are 18 residues in the CDR3. CDR1 SGDLS and CDR2 YYNGEE come from the germline V gene. The CDR3 nucleotides read TGTGCCAGCAGCGCTTCCCCCGAGGAGCGGGGGGGCATAGATACGCAGTATTTT. Amino acids: CASSASPEERGGIDTQYF.

The DNA for the CDR3 is TGTGCCAGCAGACAGGGGGCAGGAGATACGCAGTATTTT. Its protein is CASRQGAGDTQYF. The chain joins TRBV4-2 to TRBJ2-3; TRBD1 matches 9 bases. Germline V lookup: CDR1 LGHNA, CDR2 YNFKEQ. The V segment lost 6 bases and the J segment 5 bases; nucleotides outside the gene matches: 3. The CDR3 covers 13 residues.

This rearrangement joins TRBV6-5 to TRBJ1-1; no clear D gene. Trimming shortened V by 2 bases and J by 1 base, and 11 bases separated the two germline ends. Germline V gene data show CDR1 as MNHEY and CDR2 as SVGAGI. The CDR3 is 15 residues long. CDR3: CASSYREGANTEAFF. For the CDR3, the DNA is TGTGCCAGCAGTTACAGGGAGGGTGCGAACACTGAAGCTTTCTTT.

In DNA, the CDR3 is TGTGCCAGCAGCTTGAGCAGTACCTTTGACACTGAAGCTTTCTTT. It encodes CASSLSSTFDTEAFF. The chain links TRBV7-2 to TRBJ1-1; no reliable D call. The CDR3 consists of 15 residues. V gave up 3 bases and J gave up 3 bases, with 14 bases separating them. CDR1 and CDR2 from the germline V gene are SGHTA and FQGNSA.

This chain links TRBV2 with TRBJ1-1; TRBD1 matches at 7 bases. Per germline, CDR1 SNHLY and CDR2 FYNNEI. V lost 10 bases and J lost 1; bases outside the gene matches: 6. The CDR3 is 13 residues long. Here the CDR3 DNA reads TGTGCCAACTCGACAGGGCCGAACACTGAAGCTTTCTTT. Translation: CANSTGPNTEAFF. Full variable domain (missing parts from reference TRBV2 and TRBJ1-1): EPEVTQTPSHQVTQMGQEVILRCVPISNHLYFYWYRQILGQKVEFLVSFYNNEISEKSEIFDDQFSVERPDGSNFTLKIRSTKLEDSAMYFCANSTGPNTEAFFGQGTRLTVV.

The chain carries TRBV28 and TRBJ1-1; maybe TRBD1 (6 bases). The V gene lost 2 bases and the J gene lost 4 bases, with 14 bases spanning the gap. The germline V gene has CDR1 MDHEN and CDR2 SYDVKM. The CDR3 runs to 15 residues. The CDR3: CASSLGTGFSTEAFF. The CDR3 region has the DNA TGTGCCAGCAGTTTAGGAACAGGGTTTAGCACTGAAGCTTTCTTT.

The chain employs TRBV29-1 and TRBJ1-1, with TRBD1 identical over 7 bases. CDR1 is SQVTM, CDR2 ANQGSEA, per germline. The ends lost 6 bases at V and 7 bases at J; junction bases unmatched: 8. This CDR3 spans 12 amino acids. Written as DNA, the CDR3 is TGCAGCGTGGCGGGGACAGAAGTTGAAGCTTTCTTT. This sequence encodes CSVAGTEVEAFF.

The chain has TRBV6-6 and TRBJ1-2; 7 bases agree with TRBD1. The germline V gene encodes CDR1 MNHNY and CDR2 SVGAGI (reference sequence). The V and J ends lost 7 bases and 4 bases, in that order; junction bases with no gene match: 9. This CDR3 spans 14 amino acids. CDR3 region: CASNPPGQIYGYTF. Written as DNA, the CDR3 is TGTGCCAGCAACCCCCCGGGACAGATCTATGGCTACACCTTC.

The genes are TRBV6-6 and TRBJ1-1; D remains ambiguous. CDR1 is MNHNY, CDR2 SVGAGI, per germline (reference sequence). The CDR3 extends over 12 amino acids. V was cut by 2 bases and J by 5 bases, with 6 bases left in between. The CDR3 nucleotides read TGTGCCAGCAGTTACGCGGTAACTGAAGCTTTCTTT. Its protein is CASSYAVTEAFF.

The rearrangement uses TRBV10-2 and TRBJ2-7; 7 nucleotides line up with TRBD2. The CDR3 is made up of 13 amino acids. Germline values: CDR1 WSHSY, CDR2 SAAADI. The J segment lost 4 bases and the V segment lost 6 bases, leaving 6 bases of the junction unmatched. CDR3 nucleotide sequence: TGCGCCAGCAGAACTAGCGAGTCATACGAGCAGTACTTC. Translating it yields CASRTSESYEQYF.

J is TRBJ1-1 and V is TRBV3-1 (or the pseudogene TRBV3-2); D uncertain. V was cut by 4 bases and J by 4 bases, with 10 bases left in between. Germline V CDR1 and CDR2: LGHDT, YNNKEL (reference sequence). This CDR3 is 13 amino acids long. The CDR3 coding sequence is TGTGCCAGCAGCCCACCCCGGGGCACTGAAGCTTTCTTT. This encodes CASSPPRGTEAFF.

This clone was picked up one time. The chain uses TRBV2 and TRBJ1-2, with TRBD1 as a possible D gene (6 bases). V shed 7 bases and J shed 7 bases, with 13 bases lying between them. CDR1 is SNHLY, CDR2 FYNNEI, per germline. The CDR3 length is 12 residues. The CDR3: CASIIRGSGYTF. Written as DNA, the CDR3 is TGTGCCAGCATTATCAGGGGAAGTGGCTACACCTTC.

V gene TRBV10-1 combines with J gene TRBJ1-6, with D perhaps TRBD1 (5 bases). Germline assignment: CDR1 WNHNN and CDR2 SYGVQD (reference sequence). The CDR3 has 17 residues. The germline V and J ends were trimmed by 7 bases and 3 bases, with 19 bases remaining between them. The CDR3 DNA follows: TGCGCCAGCATTCCGCCCCCCGGGACTAACTATAATTCACCCCTCCACTTT. Its translation: CASIPPPGTNYNSPLHF.

The rearrangement links TRBV10-3 to TRBJ2-5; D is perhaps TRBD2 (5 bases). Per the germline V gene, CDR1 is ENHRY and CDR2 is SYGVKD. The CDR3 totals 13 residues. V lost 6 bases and J lost 5, with 13 bases in between. The CDR3 coding sequence is TGTGCCATCAGGGAAGGTTGGGAGGAGACCCAGTACTTC. Translated: CAIREGWEETQYF.

J is TRBJ2-6 and V is TRBV6-2 or TRBV6-3; weak D call: TRBD1 (6 bases). The germline V gene encodes CDR1 MNHEY and CDR2 SVGEGT. This CDR3 comprises 18 residues. Trimming pared 7 bases from V and 0 bases from J, leaving 19 bases between. The CDR3 protein is CASIPRWGHNSGANVLTF. The CDR3 nucleotides read TGTGCCAGCATCCCCAGGTGGGGACACAACTCTGGGGCCAACGTCCTGACTTTC.

This chain uses TRBV6-1 with TRBJ1-5; D may be TRBD1 (5 bases). Trimming shortened V by 2 bases and J by 7 bases, and 12 bases separated the two germline ends. Germline V gives CDR1 MNHNS, CDR2 SASEGT. This CDR3 has 14 amino acids. The CDR3 spells CASSERGLWQPQHF. DNA for the CDR3: TGTGCCAGCAGTGAACGGGGCTTGTGGCAGCCCCAGCATTTT.

The V gene is TRBV3-1 (or the pseudogene TRBV3-2), the J gene TRBJ1-1; D gene unclear. The V and J ends lost 2 bases and 7 bases respectively, with 11 bases between them. The CDR3 has 13 amino acids. Per germline, CDR1 LGHDT and CDR2 YNNKEL (reference sequence). The CDR3, as DNA: TGTGCCAGCAGCCAAATGAGACTAGGTGAAGCTTTCTTT. Amino acids: CASSQMRLGEAFF.

V usage is TRBV4-1 and J usage is TRBJ2-1, with 12 bases matching TRBD2. Germline V lookup: CDR1 MGHRA, CDR2 YSYEKL. The CDR3 extends over 17 amino acids. Unmatched junction bases numbered 11, after V lost 4 bases and J lost 7 bases. CDR3 in DNA: TGCGCCAGCAGCCCTCTAGCGGGGGGGCCAATTAATAATGAGCAGTTCTTC. It yields the protein CASSPLAGGPINNEQFF.

The V gene is TRBV6-5, the J gene TRBJ2-5, with TRBD1 matching over 11 bases. CDR3 length: 16 residues. Germline trimming cut 0 bases from V and 4 bases from J; bases unmatched to any gene: 4. Germline V gene data show CDR1 as MNHEY and CDR2 as SVGAGI. CDR3 loop: CASSYSGTGGSETQYF. The CDR3 bases are TGTGCCAGCAGTTACTCGGGGACAGGGGGTTCAGAGACCCAGTACTTC.

The chain has TRBV6-6 and TRBJ1-1; weak D call: TRBD1 (6 bases). This CDR3 is 15 amino acids long. V was trimmed by 8 bases and J by 4 bases, leaving 20 bases between them. Germline loops: CDR1 MNHNY, CDR2 SVGAGI (reference sequence). The CDR3: CASLYELQGGTEAFF. In DNA, the CDR3 is TGTGCCAGCTTGTACGAGTTACAGGGAGGCACTGAAGCTTTCTTT.

This sequence joins TRBV30 and TRBJ2-7, with D perhaps given as TRBD1 or TRBD2 (5 bases each). The germline CDR1 and CDR2 sequences are GTSNPN and SVGIG (reference sequence). The CDR3 is 14 amino acids. V was trimmed by 3 bases and J by 0 bases, leaving 12 bases between them. Here the CDR3 DNA reads TGTGCCTGGAGGGGGGACCCGAGCTCCTACGAGCAGTACTTC. Protein sequence: CAWRGDPSSYEQYF.

This clone came up a few times. The genes are TRBV5-1 and TRBJ1-3, with no clear D. Deletions cut 0 bases from V and 4 bases from J, with 17 bases between. The germline CDR1 and CDR2 sequences are SGHRS and YFSETQ. The CDR3 has 17 amino acids. The CDR3 sequence: CASSLAGDPALGNTIYF. The DNA for the CDR3 is TGCGCCAGCAGCTTGGCCGGAGACCCTGCACTAGGAAACACCATATATTTT.

The chain uses TRBV9 and TRBJ1-6; D may be TRBD1 (5 bases). The V and J ends lost 0 bases and 0 bases respectively, with 13 bases between them. The CDR3 is made up of 18 amino acids. Looked up from germline, CDR1 is SGDLS and CDR2 is YYNGEE. CDR3 in amino acids: CASSVDGDGTSYNSPLHF. The CDR3 coding sequence is TGTGCCAGCAGCGTAGACGGGGACGGGACCTCCTATAATTCACCCCTCCACTTT.

The chain has TRBV30 and TRBJ2-6; D remains unclear. The V gene's germline CDR1 is GTSNPN and CDR2 SVGIG (reference sequence). Trimming took 3 bases from V and 1 from J, leaving 4 bases between them. This CDR3 has 13 amino acids. CDR3 region: CAWSASGANVLTF. The CDR3 DNA is TGTGCCTGGAGCGCTTCTGGGGCCAACGTCCTGACTTTC.

This clone turned up a few times. The gene calls are TRBV4-3 and TRBJ2-1; D is undetermined. The germline V gene encodes CDR1 LGHNA and CDR2 YSLEER. CDR3 length equals 16 residues. V lost 0 bases and J 9 bases, leaving 18 bases between the germline ends. In DNA form, the CDR3 reads TGCGCCAGCAGCCAAGATCTTGGTGACATTGGCTTTGAGCAGTTCTTC. Its protein is CASSQDLGDIGFEQFF.

The V call is TRBV2, the J call TRBJ2-5; either TRBD1 or TRBD2 may supply D (5 bases each). V gave up 6 bases and J gave up 5 bases, with 13 bases separating them. The CDR3 runs 13 residues. Germline CDR1 reads SNHLY; CDR2 reads FYNNEI. For the CDR3, the DNA is TGTGCCAGCAGCCGACGGGGCTTTGAGACCCAGTACTTC. It codes for CASSRRGFETQYF.